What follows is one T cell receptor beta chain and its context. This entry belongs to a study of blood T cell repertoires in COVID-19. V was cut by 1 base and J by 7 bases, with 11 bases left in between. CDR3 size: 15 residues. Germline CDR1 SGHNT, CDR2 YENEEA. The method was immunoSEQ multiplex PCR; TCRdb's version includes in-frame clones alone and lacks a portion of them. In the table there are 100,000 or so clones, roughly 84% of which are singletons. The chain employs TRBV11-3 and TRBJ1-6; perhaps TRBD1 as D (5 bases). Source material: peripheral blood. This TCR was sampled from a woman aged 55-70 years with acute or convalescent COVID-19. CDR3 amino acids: CASSLGRAENSPLHF. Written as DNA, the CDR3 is TGTGCCAGCAGCTTAGGCAGGGCAGAAAATTCACCCCTCCACTTT.